These 18 T cell receptor beta chains share one sample of origin, sequenced in a study of blood T cell repertoires in COVID-19. The repertoire was sequenced with immunoSEQ multiplex PCR; TCRdb's copy has only in-frame clones and lacks some. The profile shows about 310,000 clones, roughly 87% of them singletons. Sample: peripheral blood. Source of these receptors: a man aged 50-60 years with active or convalescent COVID-19.

The chain has TRBV7-9 and TRBJ2-3, with TRBD1 matching over 7 bases. CDR1 and CDR2 (germline): SEHNR, FQNEAQ (reference sequence). The V segment lost 5 bases and the J segment 3 bases; nucleotides outside the gene matches: 5. The CDR3 has 14 amino acids. The CDR3 here is CASSRDSFTDTQYF. In DNA form, the CDR3 reads TGTGCCAGCAGCCGGGACAGTTTTACAGATACGCAGTATTTT.

This clone was observed a few times. This chain uses TRBV29-1 with TRBJ2-5; 8 nucleotides match TRBD1. The V segment lost 2 bases and the J segment 4 bases; nucleotides outside the gene matches: 9. Germline V gene sequence: CDR1 SQVTM, CDR2 ANQGSEA. This CDR3 is 15 amino acids long. CDR3 region: CSVESVAGGAETQYF. In nucleotides, the CDR3 is TGCAGCGTTGAATCAGTGGCAGGGGGCGCAGAGACCCAGTACTTC.

This clone was picked up one time. V is TRBV28 and J is TRBJ1-3; 7 nucleotides line up with TRBD1. The CDR3 loop spans 16 amino acids. CDR1 is MDHEN, CDR2 SYDVKM, per germline. With 4 bases clipped from V and 5 bases from J, the junction kept 11 bases outside the gene matches. The CDR3 DNA reads as TGTGCCAGCAGTTCCATGACAGGGAAGAGTCGAAACACCATATATTTT. Translated: CASSSMTGKSRNTIYF.

This chain joins TRBV18 and TRBJ2-7, with 11 bases lining up with TRBD1. Trimming cost V 4 bases and J 3 bases; bases outside gene matches: 5. Germline V gene data show CDR1 as KGHSH and CDR2 as LQKENI. CDR3 length: 15 amino acids. The CDR3 is CASSRTGTGGYEQYF. The CDR3 DNA sequence: TGTGCCAGCTCACGGACCGGGACAGGGGGCTACGAGCAGTACTTC.

This clone has more than one count but fewer than ten. V gene TRBV10-3 combines with J gene TRBJ2-1, with a tentative D call TRBD1 (6 bases). The germline CDR1 and CDR2 sequences are ENHRY and SYGVKD. V lost 3 bases and J lost 4, with 13 bases in between. The CDR3 is 15 amino acids. CDR3 protein: CAISDGTRKYNEQFF. The CDR3 coding sequence is TGTGCCATCAGTGACGGGACAAGAAAATACAATGAGCAGTTCTTC.

This chain connects TRBV2 to TRBJ1-1, with D perhaps TRBD1 (6 bases). V dropped 5 bases and J dropped 1 base, with 14 bases sitting between them. The CDR3 extends over 15 amino acids. CDR1 and CDR2 from the germline V gene are SNHLY and FYNNEI. The CDR3 sequence is CASSLLPTGNTEAFF. The CDR3 nucleotides read TGTGCCAGCAGTCTACTCCCGACAGGGAACACTGAAGCTTTCTTT.

The chain carries TRBV5-1 and TRBJ2-2; D remains ambiguous. Germline assignment: CDR1 SGHRS and CDR2 YFSETQ. The CDR3 totals 13 residues. Deletions cut 4 bases from V and 5 bases from J, with 9 bases between. CDR3 loop: CASSQDNTGELFF. In DNA, the CDR3 is TGCGCCAGCAGCCAGGATAATACCGGGGAGCTGTTTTTT. Drawing the rest from reference TRBV5-1 and TRBJ2-2, the complete variable domain is KAGVTQTPRYLIKTRGQQVTLSCSPISGHRSVSWYQQTPGQGLQFLFEYFSETQRNKGNFPGRFSGRQFSNSRSEMNVSTLELGDSALYLCASSQDNTGELFFGEGSRLTVL.

The chain links TRBV2 to TRBJ1-1; no reliable D call. Between the trimmed V and J ends, which lost 4 bases and 6 bases, there was a span of 6 bases. The CDR3 loop spans 11 amino acids. From germline, CDR1 is SNHLY and CDR2 FYNNEI. The CDR3 DNA reads TGTGCCAGCAGTGTATATTCTGAAGCTTTCTTT. Its protein is CASSVYSEAFF.

This clone was recorded a few times. The chain recombines TRBV4-1 with TRBJ2-1, with a possible D match to TRBD2 (6 bases). CDR3 length equals 17 residues. The V gene lost 4 bases and the J gene lost 3 bases, with 19 bases spanning the gap. The germline V gene encodes CDR1 MGHRA and CDR2 YSYEKL. The CDR3 loop reads CASSPPLGLTNYNEQFF. As DNA, the CDR3 is TGCGCCAGCAGCCCTCCCCTGGGACTTACCAACTACAATGAGCAGTTCTTC.

The gene calls are TRBV19 and TRBJ1-1; 7 bases line up with TRBD1. The CDR3 runs 15 residues. Germline loops: CDR1 LNHDA, CDR2 SQIVND (reference sequence). Trimming took 4 bases from V and 0 from J; bases not matched to a gene: 5. CDR3: CASSNPGTVNTEAFF. CDR3 DNA: TGTGCCAGTAGTAACCCCGGGACAGTGAACACTGAAGCTTTCTTT.

The chain joins TRBV4-2 to TRBJ2-1; D unresolved. This CDR3 has 16 amino acids. V was cut by 0 bases and J by 2 bases, with 11 bases left in between. Germline loops: CDR1 LGHNA, CDR2 YNFKEQ. CDR3 DNA sequence: TGTGCCAGCAGCCAAGATAGTCAGCTAGCCTACAATGAGCAGTTCTTC. This gives the protein CASSQDSQLAYNEQFF.

This clone was counted once. The chain couples TRBV29-1 to TRBJ2-1, with 8 positions matching TRBD1. The germline V gene has CDR1 SQVTM and CDR2 ANQGSEA. This CDR3 comprises 15 residues. After removal of 5 bases from V and 6 bases from J, the junction contained 12 bases not matched to a gene. DNA for the CDR3: TGCAGCGTTAGTTCAAGACAGGGGATTGTCAATGAGCAGTTCTTC. This translates into CSVSSRQGIVNEQFF.

The chain links TRBV2 to TRBJ2-1, with 9 bases lining up with TRBD2. The CDR3 is made up of 15 amino acids. CDR1 and CDR2 (germline): SNHLY, FYNNEI. V dropped 8 bases and J dropped 6; count of bases not matched to a gene: 11. The CDR3 sequence is CASGAGLAGLNEQFF. The CDR3 nucleotides are TGTGCCAGCGGGGCCGGGCTAGCGGGACTCAATGAGCAGTTCTTC.

This clone was observed a single time. The rearrangement uses TRBV25-1 and TRBJ1-2; possible D gene TRBD1, 6 bases. The V end lost 5 bases, the J end lost 2 bases, and 15 bases lay between the germline ends. Germline-derived CDR1 and CDR2 are MGHDK and SYGVNS. CDR3 length: 15 residues. The CDR3 sequence: CASSTGTPGNYGYTF. CDR3 coding DNA: TGTGCCAGCAGTACGGGGACACCGGGGAACTATGGCTACACCTTC.

The chain is built from TRBV5-5 and TRBJ2-3; the D gene is possibly TRBD1 (5 bases). The CDR3 totals 20 residues. Germline V gene data show CDR1 as SGHKS and CDR2 as YYEKEE (reference sequence). V dropped 0 bases and J dropped 7 bases, with 30 bases sitting between them. In DNA, the CDR3 is TGTGCCAGCAGCTTGGGTACCTGGGTCCGACAAGGGGCCGTTACCCATACGCAGTATTTT. Protein: CASSLGTWVRQGAVTHTQYF.

This clone was counted a single time. The chain combines TRBV27 with TRBJ1-1; 10 bases match TRBD1. Germline V gives CDR1 MNHEY, CDR2 SMNVEV (reference sequence). Trimming at V came to 5 bases and at J to 3 bases, leaving 6 bases not matched to a gene. This CDR3 contains 15 residues. The DNA of the CDR3 is TGTGCCAGCAGTGGGCGGACAGGGGGGTACACTGAAGCTTTCTTT. Its protein product is CASSGRTGGYTEAFF.

The chain is built from TRBV3-1 (or the pseudogene TRBV3-2) and TRBJ2-2; 12 bases map to TRBD2. Germline CDR1 reads LGHDT; CDR2 reads YNNKEL (reference sequence). The CDR3 has 19 amino acids. Germline trimming cut 4 bases from V and 0 bases from J; bases unmatched to any gene: 9. In nucleotides, the CDR3 is TGTGCCAGCAGCCTCACCGGACTAGCGGGGCATTCGAACACCGGGGAGCTGTTTTTT. Translation: CASSLTGLAGHSNTGELFF.

The V gene is TRBV3-1 (or the pseudogene TRBV3-2), the J gene TRBJ1-4; TRBD1 agrees at 10 bases. Germline assignment: CDR1 LGHDT and CDR2 YNNKEL (reference sequence). CDR3 length equals 14 residues. With V trimmed by 2 bases and J by 8 bases, 2 bases remained unmatched. The CDR3 loop reads CASSQPGQGEKLFF. The CDR3 DNA sequence: TGTGCCAGCAGCCAACCGGGACAGGGGGAAAAACTGTTTTTT.